These 10 T cell receptor beta chains were sequenced from one sample in a study of beta chain features in type 1 diabetes. The sequenced template was cDNA made from the entire isolated RNA. TCRdb's table, derived via immunoSEQ multiplex PCR, lists solely in-frame clones and lacks some. The sample consists of 200,000 to 250,000 clones, approximately 70% of them appearing once. The material sequenced was naive CD4+ T cells from blood. These receptor sequences come from a man aged 25 to 40 in good health.

The CDR3 sequence is CASSPPDRNLYEQYF. The CDR3 nucleotides read TGTGCCAGCAGCCCACCGGACAGGAACCTCTACGAGCAGTACTTC. The V call is TRBV9, the J call TRBJ2-7; TRBD1 aligns across 7 bases. CDR1 is SGDLS and CDR2 is YYNGEE in the germline V gene. V was pared by 4 bases and J by 3 bases, with 10 bases of the junction left unmatched. The CDR3 contains 15 residues.

The CDR3 region is CASSLHLAGVNPGYNEQFF. The CDR3 DNA is TGTGCCAGCAGCTTACATCTAGCGGGAGTTAACCCCGGGTACAATGAGCAGTTCTTC. The V and J genes are TRBV7-9 and TRBJ2-1, with 10 bases identical to TRBD2. The CDR3 contains 19 residues. Germline CDR1 and CDR2: SEHNR and FQNEAQ (reference sequence). V was pared by 2 bases and J by 4 bases, with 14 bases of the junction left unmatched.

The J gene is TRBJ2-5, the V gene TRBV30; 9 positions match TRBD1. This CDR3 has 14 amino acids. The ends lost 5 bases at V and 2 bases at J; junction bases unmatched: 6. In germline, CDR1 is GTSNPN, CDR2 SVGIG (reference sequence). The CDR3 sequence is CAWDRDRAQETQYF. CDR3 bases: TGTGCCTGGGACCGGGACAGGGCTCAAGAGACCCAGTACTTC.

The gene calls are TRBV4-3 and TRBJ2-7; D is possibly TRBD2 (5 bases). Germline V CDR1 and CDR2: LGHNA, YSLEER. V shed 0 bases and J shed 4 bases, with 13 bases lying between them. The CDR3 is 15 amino acids. The CDR3 DNA is TGCGCCAGCAGCCAAGATAGGGCAAGGAGGTACGAGCAGTACTTC. It codes for CASSQDRARRYEQYF.

The chain combines TRBV6-5 with TRBJ2-5; D not resolved. Germline loops: CDR1 MNHEY, CDR2 SVGAGI. The CDR3 is 13 amino acids. Trimming took 0 bases from V and 7 from J, leaving 9 bases between them. In nucleotides, the CDR3 is TGTGCCAGCAGTTACTCTTTGGGGTTGACCCAGTACTTC. Translation: CASSYSLGLTQYF.

Points on this clone: The same CDR3 can be traced to other DNA sequences in this sample. The rearrangement uses TRBV7-2 and TRBJ2-7, with 7 bases aligning to TRBD1. This CDR3 spans 12 amino acids. Germline values: CDR1 SGHTA, CDR2 FQGNSA. V was clipped by 5 bases and J by 6 bases; unmatched bases: 4. CDR3 bases: TGTGCCAGCAGCCTCGACAGGGCCGAGCAGTACTTC. Encoded protein: CASSLDRAEQYF.

V and J are TRBV11-2 and TRBJ2-1; TRBD2 agrees at 8 bases. CDR1 and CDR2 from the germline V gene are SGHAT and FQNNGV. CDR3 length equals 16 residues. V dropped 1 base and J dropped 0; count of bases not matched to a gene: 2. CDR3 loop: CASSLAGGPSYNEQFF. In nucleotides, the CDR3 is TGTGCCAGCAGCTTAGCGGGGGGGCCCTCCTACAATGAGCAGTTCTTC.

The rearrangement uses TRBV7-2 and TRBJ2-5; TRBD1 is a possible D gene (5 bases). This CDR3 comprises 15 residues. With 7 bases removed from V and 4 bases from J, the gap between germline ends came to 19 bases. Germline-derived CDR1 and CDR2 are SGHTA and FQGNSA. DNA of the CDR3: TGTGCCAGCACCGACTCAGGGCTTTTCGTAGAGACCCAGTACTTC. Its translation: CASTDSGLFVETQYF.

This chain uses TRBV11-2 with TRBJ2-3; TRBD2 agrees at 11 bases. This CDR3 contains 16 residues. Germline CDR1 SGHAT, CDR2 FQNNGV. V lost 6 bases and J lost 5; bases outside the gene matches: 10. This chain's CDR3 is CASSPKLAGAVDTQYF. The CDR3 region has the DNA TGTGCCAGCAGTCCTAAACTAGCGGGAGCGGTAGATACGCAGTATTTT.

This clone was seen more than once but under ten times. The DNA of the CDR3 is TGCAGCGTTGAGAGGGGGTCTCCCTACGAGCAGTACTTC. This codes for CSVERGSPYEQYF. The J gene is TRBJ2-7, the V gene TRBV29-1, with a possible D match to TRBD1 (6 bases). The V end lost 3 bases, the J end lost 2 bases, and 11 bases lay between the germline ends. The CDR3 runs to 13 residues. Germline CDR1 reads SQVTM; CDR2 reads ANQGSEA.